The 27 T cell receptor beta chains in this list originate from one sample, sequenced in a study of blood T cells in healthy people across ages (dated by TCRdb to the mid-2010s). The library came from 5' RACE. TCRdb names Illumina HiSeq 2500 as the instrument used. A second about 7 to 11 cycle PCR used a sample-barcoded 5' primer and a J-beta primer mix. TCRdb reanalyzed the raw reads on its own, using fastp at Q25 for trimming and MiXCR for clone calling, and kept in-frame beta chains. Rows are combined by CDR3 protein, so each entry shows the most common genes and DNA. This sample lists roughly 1.4 million distinct CDR3 sequences; approximately 60% were detected once. The ten largest clones take up roughly 6.3% of the sample. The sequencing sample was made of blood. These receptors all come from a man aged 18 to 30 in good health.

V usage is TRBV15 and J usage is TRBJ2-5; D not resolved. The germline V and J ends were trimmed by 8 bases and 1 base, with 14 bases remaining between them. Germline loops: CDR1 LNHNV, CDR2 YYDKDF (reference sequence). CDR3 size: 14 residues. CDR3 coding DNA: TGTGCCACCTGCATGAGACGAGCCCAAGAGACCCAGTACTTC. Translation gives CATCMRRAQETQYF.

J is TRBJ1-6 and V is TRBV6-2 or TRBV6-3; the match to TRBD1 covers 8 bases. The V gene's germline CDR1 is MNHEY and CDR2 SVGEGT. The CDR3 is 17 residues long. V shed 0 bases, J shed 0 bases, and the junction held 1 base outside the gene matches. CDR3 in DNA: TGTGCCAGCAGTTACTCTGACAGGGGCTCCTATAATTCACCCCTCCACTTT. Translated, it gives CASSYSDRGSYNSPLHF.

This chain connects TRBV21-1 to TRBJ2-2; the table names TRBD1, a call not compared with the DNA. TRBV21-1 is designated a pseudogene. CDR3 length equals 16 residues. The CDR3 here is CASSKRGGVNTGELFF. CDR3 nucleotides: TGTGCCAGCAGCAAGCGGGGCGGGGTGAACACCGGGGAGCTGTTTTTT.

The chain is built from TRBV10-3 and TRBJ2-1; 8 nucleotides line up with TRBD2. The V segment lost 2 bases and the J segment 8 bases; nucleotides outside the gene matches: 8. The CDR3 totals 15 residues. In germline, CDR1 is ENHRY, CDR2 SYGVKD. Written as DNA, the CDR3 is TGTGCCATCAGTGAGAGCGGGGGTGCCGCGGATGAGCAGTTCTTC. It yields the protein CAISESGGAADEQFF.

J is TRBJ2-7 and V is TRBV6-1; weak D call: TRBD1 (6 bases). This CDR3 is 15 amino acids long. Germline loops: CDR1 MNHNS, CDR2 SASEGT. V was trimmed by 1 base and J by 1 base, leaving 11 bases between them. This chain's CDR3 is CASSEGVGQSYEQYF. The CDR3 DNA follows: TGTGCCAGCAGTGAAGGGGTAGGACAGTCCTACGAGCAGTACTTC.

The V and J genes are TRBV7-2 and TRBJ1-2; 8 nucleotides agree with TRBD1. Germline trimming cut 5 bases from V and 7 bases from J; bases unmatched to any gene: 9. Germline V CDR1 and CDR2: SGHTA, FQGNSA. The CDR3 consists of 14 residues. This chain's CDR3 is CASSIPTGARGYTF. CDR3 nucleotides: TGTGCCAGCAGCATACCGACAGGGGCCCGTGGCTACACCTTC.

The chain has TRBV4-1 and TRBJ2-1, with TRBD2 identical over 8 bases. The CDR3 runs 13 residues. Germline CDR1 is MGHRA and CDR2 is YSYEKL. J lost 9 bases, V lost 3 bases, and 4 bases had no gene match. The CDR3 coding sequence is TGCGCCAGCAGCCAGGGACTAGGGGTTGAGCAGTTCTTC. It translates to CASSQGLGVEQFF.

This clonotype showed up just a few times. The chain links TRBV29-1 to TRBJ2-1, with D perhaps TRBD1 (7 bases). Per germline, CDR1 SQVTM and CDR2 ANQGSEA. The germline V and J ends were trimmed by 7 bases and 2 bases, with 21 bases remaining between them. The CDR3 runs 16 residues. As DNA, the CDR3 is TGCAGCGCTGGACGGCGGGACAGATATGCCTACAATGAGCAGTTCTTC. It encodes CSAGRRDRYAYNEQFF.

This clonotype was recorded at least ten times. An end of the junction differs from the germline gene, which may be a read error. The V and J genes are TRBV20-1 and TRBJ2-1; possibly TRBD2 for D (6 bases). The CDR3 runs 14 residues. Germline V gene lookup returns CDR1 DFQATT and CDR2 SNEGSKA (reference sequence). CDR3: CSATPRDPLNEQFF. The CDR3 coding sequence is TGCAGCGCTACTCCGCGGGACCCACTCAATGAGCAGTTCTTC.

The V call is TRBV25-1, the J call TRBJ2-7; the D gene is possibly TRBD1 (7 bases). Between the trimmed V and J ends, which lost 4 bases and 2 bases, there was a span of 15 bases. The CDR3 length is 15 residues. Germline CDR1 is MGHDK and CDR2 is SYGVNS. CDR3: CASSGPRGTPYEQYF. CDR3 DNA sequence: TGTGCCAGCAGTGGCCCCAGGGGGACTCCCTACGAGCAGTACTTC.

The V gene is TRBV6-6, the J gene TRBJ2-5; 10 nucleotides align to TRBD1. The CDR3 spans 15 residues. V lost 5 bases and J lost 5; bases outside the gene matches: 8. CDR1 MNHNY and CDR2 SVGAGI come from the germline V gene (reference sequence). DNA of the CDR3: TGTGCCAGCAGTGGTCGACAGGGGGCGGGGGAGACCCAGTACTTC. Translated: CASSGRQGAGETQYF.

This rearrangement joins TRBV5-1 to TRBJ2-5, with TRBD2 as a possible D gene (6 bases). This CDR3 comprises 16 residues. Trimming cost V 0 bases and J 0 bases, with 12 bases left between them. CDR1 is SGHRS and CDR2 is YFSETQ in the germline V gene. This chain's CDR3 is CASSLGFGGNQETQYF. The CDR3 nucleotides read TGCGCCAGCAGCTTGGGATTTGGCGGGAACCAAGAGACCCAGTACTTC.

The CDR3 loop is CASSSWDRVQETQYF. The CDR3 nucleotides are TGTGCCAGCAGTTCGTGGGACAGGGTACAAGAGACCCAGTACTTC. V is TRBV12-3 or TRBV12-4 and J is TRBJ2-4; the match to TRBD1 covers 9 bases. The J call is uncertain, as TRBJ2-5 better fits the DNA end. This CDR3 is 15 amino acids long.

The chain employs TRBV20-1 and TRBJ2-3; the D call may be TRBD1 or TRBD2 (5 bases each). The CDR3 length is 15 residues. Germline lookup yields CDR1 DFQATT and CDR2 SNEGSKA (reference sequence). The V end was cut by 3 bases, the J end by 2 bases, with 15 bases between. The CDR3 protein is CSARRGSSVTDTQYF. CDR3 DNA: TGCAGTGCTAGGAGGGGCAGCTCGGTCACAGATACGCAGTATTTT.

V is TRBV20-1 and J is TRBJ2-4; D perhaps matches TRBD1 (5 bases). The DNA end is more similar to TRBJ2-7, so the J call may be wrong. The length of the CDR3 is 12 residues. Looked up from germline, CDR1 is DFQATT and CDR2 is SNEGSKA (reference sequence). The CDR3 DNA is TGCAGTGGGCGGACACAAACCTACGAGCAGTACTTC. It codes for CSGRTQTYEQYF.

This clonotype was recorded a few times. The V and J genes are TRBV25-1 and TRBJ2-5; a weak D match, TRBD2 (5 bases). V was shortened by 7 bases and J by 2 bases, with 14 bases between the two germline ends. CDR3 size: 14 residues. Germline V gives CDR1 MGHDK, CDR2 SYGVNS. The CDR3: CASKRSQPQETQYF. The CDR3 DNA reads as TGTGCCAGCAAGCGGTCACAGCCTCAAGAGACCCAGTACTTC.

In nucleotides, the CDR3 is TGTGCCAGCATCCCTCTCTTACGGGAGCAGTACTTC. This translates into CASIPLLREQYF. The V call is TRBV7-2, the J call TRBJ2-7; D uncertain. The length of the CDR3 is 12 residues. Trimming took off 7 bases at V and 7 bases at J, with 14 bases between the two ends. Germline V gene data show CDR1 as SGHTA and CDR2 as FQGNSA.

The gene calls are TRBV12-3 or TRBV12-4 and TRBJ2-3; D remains unclear. Trimming took off 5 bases at V and 0 bases at J, with 12 bases between the two ends. The CDR3 totals 15 residues. The CDR3 is CASSTNPESTDTQYF. The DNA for the CDR3 is TGTGCCAGCAGTACGAATCCTGAGAGCACAGATACGCAGTATTTT.

In its sample, this clonotype was seen a few times. The chain employs TRBV15 and TRBJ2-1; D is unclear. Trimming shortened V by 0 bases and J by 3 bases, and 15 bases separated the two germline ends. In germline, CDR1 is LNHNV, CDR2 YYDKDF (reference sequence). The CDR3 length is 17 residues. CDR3 sequence: CATSRDPPGRHYNEQFF. The CDR3 DNA is TGTGCCACCAGCAGAGACCCACCCGGGCGACACTACAATGAGCAGTTCTTC.

CDR3 region: CASTTRQYPVNYGYTF. As DNA, the CDR3 is TGTGCCAGCACCACACGACAGTATCCCGTGAACTATGGCTACACCTTC. This chain connects TRBV6-5 to TRBJ1-2; D may be TRBD1 (5 bases). CDR3 length: 16 amino acids. The germline V gene encodes CDR1 MNHEY and CDR2 SVGAGI. Trimming shortened V by 7 bases and J by 2 bases, and 20 bases separated the two germline ends.

The chain has TRBV29-1 and TRBJ1-1; 7 nucleotides line up with TRBD1. J was trimmed by 5 bases and V by 6 bases; bases with no gene match: 9. CDR3 length equals 13 residues. The germline V gene encodes CDR1 SQVTM and CDR2 ANQGSEA. The CDR3 protein is CSVAQGSATEAFF. DNA of the CDR3: TGCAGCGTCGCACAGGGGTCGGCGACTGAAGCTTTCTTT.

V usage is TRBV20-1 and J usage is TRBJ1-1, with D possibly matching TRBD1 (5 bases). This CDR3 contains 12 residues. Germline assignment: CDR1 DFQATT and CDR2 SNEGSKA (reference sequence). In DNA form, the CDR3 reads TGCAGAGTCAGGGTCGGTGGCACTGAAGCTTTCTTT. Translated, it gives CRVRVGGTEAFF.

The CDR3 loop reads CAAGGSNTGELFF. In DNA, the CDR3 is TGTGCCGCGGGAGGGTCAAACACCGGGGAGCTGTTTTTT. The chain carries TRBV12-3 or TRBV12-4 and TRBJ2-2; 9 bases align to TRBD2. This CDR3 region has 13 residues. V shed 11 bases and J 2 bases; nucleotides not matched to a gene: 3.

The gene calls are TRBV6-5 and TRBJ2-7; 7 nucleotides line up with TRBD2. Trimming took 3 bases from V and 2 from J; bases not matched to a gene: 4. Germline V CDR1 and CDR2: MNHEY, SVGAGI. This CDR3 contains 14 residues. This CDR3 reads CASSYASGAYEQYF. For the CDR3, the DNA is TGTGCCAGCAGTTATGCTAGCGGAGCCTACGAGCAGTACTTC.

V gene TRBV18 combines with J gene TRBJ1-5, with D uncertain. The CDR3 length is 16 residues. Trimming pared 1 base from V and 7 bases from J, leaving 17 bases between. Germline V gene data show CDR1 as KGHSH and CDR2 as LQKENI. The CDR3 sequence is CASSPRSPVLGQPQHF. The CDR3 DNA reads as TGTGCCAGCTCACCACGGTCCCCGGTCTTAGGGCAGCCCCAGCATTTT.

This chain uses TRBV9 with TRBJ2-3; 11 bases are a match to TRBD2. The CDR3 is 16 amino acids. In germline, CDR1 is SGDLS, CDR2 YYNGEE. Trimming cost V 0 bases and J 5 bases; bases outside gene matches: 5. This CDR3 reads CASSVGSGGAVDTQYF. CDR3 DNA: TGTGCCAGCAGCGTAGGTAGCGGGGGGGCCGTAGATACGCAGTATTTT.

V usage is TRBV20-1 and J usage is TRBJ2-1; a weak D match, TRBD1 (6 bases). Germline lookup yields CDR1 DFQATT and CDR2 SNEGSKA (reference sequence). V lost 5 bases, J lost 5 bases, and 28 bases lay in between. The CDR3 is 18 amino acids. CDR3 residues: CSAQGGRVGITVDNEQFF. The DNA for the CDR3 is TGCAGTGCTCAAGGGGGTCGGGTCGGGATCACAGTGGACAATGAGCAGTTCTTC.